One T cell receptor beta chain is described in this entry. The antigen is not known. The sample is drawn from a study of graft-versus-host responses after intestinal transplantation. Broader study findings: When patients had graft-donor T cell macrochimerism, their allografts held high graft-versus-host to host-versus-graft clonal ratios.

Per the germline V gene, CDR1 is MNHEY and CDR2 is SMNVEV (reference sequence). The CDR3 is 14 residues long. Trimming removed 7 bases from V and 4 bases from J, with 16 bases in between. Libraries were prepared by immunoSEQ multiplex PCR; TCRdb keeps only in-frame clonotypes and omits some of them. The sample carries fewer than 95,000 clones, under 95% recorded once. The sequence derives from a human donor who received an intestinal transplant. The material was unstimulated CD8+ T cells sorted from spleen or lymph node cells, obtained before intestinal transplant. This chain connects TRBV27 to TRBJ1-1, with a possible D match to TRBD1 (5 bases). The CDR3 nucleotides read TGTGCCAGCATTACCGGAGCGGGGGGCACTGAAGCTTTCTTT. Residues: CASITGAGGTEAFF.